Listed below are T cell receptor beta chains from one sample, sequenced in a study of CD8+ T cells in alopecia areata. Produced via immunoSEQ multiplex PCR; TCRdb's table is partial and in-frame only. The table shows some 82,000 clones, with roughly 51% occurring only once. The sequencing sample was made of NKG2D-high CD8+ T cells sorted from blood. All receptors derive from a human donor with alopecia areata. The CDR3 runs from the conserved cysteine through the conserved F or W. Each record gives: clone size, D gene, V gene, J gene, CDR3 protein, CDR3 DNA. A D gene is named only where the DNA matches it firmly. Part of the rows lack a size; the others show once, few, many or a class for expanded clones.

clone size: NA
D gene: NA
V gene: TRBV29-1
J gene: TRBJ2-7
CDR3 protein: CSVASDYIGQYF
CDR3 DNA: TGCAGCGTTGCAAGCGATTACATCGGGCAGTACTTC

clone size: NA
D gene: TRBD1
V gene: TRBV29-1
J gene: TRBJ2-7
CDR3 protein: CSVGTAMPYEQYF
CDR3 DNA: TGCAGCGTGGGGACAGCCATGCCTTACGAGCAGTACTTC

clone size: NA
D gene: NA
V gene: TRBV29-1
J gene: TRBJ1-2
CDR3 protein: CSARGDWLGRINGYTF
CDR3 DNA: TGCAGCGCCCGTGGGGATTGGTTGGGGAGGATCAATGGCTACACCTTC

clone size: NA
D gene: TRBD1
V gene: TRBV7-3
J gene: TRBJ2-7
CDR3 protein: CASSLGQALEQYF
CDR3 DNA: TGTGCCAGCAGCTTGGGACAGGCGTTGGAGCAGTACTTC

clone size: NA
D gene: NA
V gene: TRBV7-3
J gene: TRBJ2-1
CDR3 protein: CASSFGTGGDEQFF
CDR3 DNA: TGTGCCAGCAGCTTCGGGACCGGAGGTGATGAGCAGTTCTTC

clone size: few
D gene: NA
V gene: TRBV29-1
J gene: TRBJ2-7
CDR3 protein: CSVTDISYEQYF
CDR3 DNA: TGCAGCGTTACGGACATATCCTACGAGCAGTACTTC

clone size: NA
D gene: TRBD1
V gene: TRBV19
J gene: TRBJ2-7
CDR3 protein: CASSADRGISYEQYF
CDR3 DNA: TGTGCCAGTAGTGCGGACAGGGGAATCTCCTACGAGCAGTACTTC

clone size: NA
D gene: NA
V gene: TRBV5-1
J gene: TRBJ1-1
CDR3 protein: CASSSSRYSQNTEAFF
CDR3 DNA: TGCGCCAGCAGCTCCTCCCGTTATTCCCAAAACACTGAAGCTTTCTTT

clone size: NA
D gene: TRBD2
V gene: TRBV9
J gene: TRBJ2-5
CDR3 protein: CASSVAGLDQETQYF
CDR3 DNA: TGTGCCAGCAGCGTAGCGGGACTAGATCAAGAGACCCAGTACTTC

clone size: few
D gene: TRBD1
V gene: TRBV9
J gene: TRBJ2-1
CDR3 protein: CASSVSTGGYRDEQFF
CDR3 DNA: TGTGCCAGCAGCGTCTCTACAGGGGGATATCGGGATGAGCAGTTCTTC

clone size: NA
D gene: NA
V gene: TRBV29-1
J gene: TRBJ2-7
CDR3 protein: CSVVPGAGGYEQYF
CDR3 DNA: TGCAGCGTGGTCCCGGGGGCAGGGGGCTACGAGCAGTACTTC

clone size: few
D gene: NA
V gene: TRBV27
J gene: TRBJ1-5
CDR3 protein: CASRGTGAPDDQPQHF
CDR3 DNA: TGTGCCAGCAGAGGGACTGGGGCCCCGGACGATCAGCCCCAGCATTTT

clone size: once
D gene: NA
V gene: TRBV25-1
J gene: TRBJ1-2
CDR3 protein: CASSAGGNYGYTF
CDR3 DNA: TGTGCCAGCAGTGCAGGAGGAAACTATGGCTACACCTTC

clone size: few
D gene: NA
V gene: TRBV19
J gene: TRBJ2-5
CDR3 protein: CASRLSETQYF
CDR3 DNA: TGTGCCAGTAGGCTCTCAGAGACCCAGTACTTC

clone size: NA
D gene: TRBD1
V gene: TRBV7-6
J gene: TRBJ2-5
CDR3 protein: CASSLPTGEETQYF
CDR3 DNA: TGTGCCAGCAGCTTACCGACAGGGGAAGAGACCCAGTACTTC

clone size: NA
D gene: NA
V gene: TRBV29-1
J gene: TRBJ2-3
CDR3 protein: CSAEGDTQYF
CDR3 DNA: TGCAGCGCCGAGGGAGATACGCAGTATTTT

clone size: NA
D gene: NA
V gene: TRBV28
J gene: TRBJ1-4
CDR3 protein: CASRTAQNGEKLFF
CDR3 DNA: TGTGCCAGCAGGACGGCACAGAACGGGGAAAAACTGTTTTTT